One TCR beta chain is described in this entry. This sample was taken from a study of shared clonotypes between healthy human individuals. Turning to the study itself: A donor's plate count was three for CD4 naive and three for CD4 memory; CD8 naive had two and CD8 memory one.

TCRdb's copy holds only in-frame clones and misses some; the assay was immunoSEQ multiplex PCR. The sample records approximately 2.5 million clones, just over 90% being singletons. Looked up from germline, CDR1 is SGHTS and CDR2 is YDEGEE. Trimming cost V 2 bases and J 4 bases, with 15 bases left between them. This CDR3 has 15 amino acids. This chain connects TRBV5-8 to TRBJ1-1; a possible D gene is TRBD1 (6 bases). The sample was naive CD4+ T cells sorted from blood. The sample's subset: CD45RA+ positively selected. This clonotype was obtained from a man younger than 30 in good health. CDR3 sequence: CASSLGGWVGTEAFF. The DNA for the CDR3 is TGTGCCAGCAGCTTAGGGGGATGGGTGGGCACTGAAGCTTTCTTT.